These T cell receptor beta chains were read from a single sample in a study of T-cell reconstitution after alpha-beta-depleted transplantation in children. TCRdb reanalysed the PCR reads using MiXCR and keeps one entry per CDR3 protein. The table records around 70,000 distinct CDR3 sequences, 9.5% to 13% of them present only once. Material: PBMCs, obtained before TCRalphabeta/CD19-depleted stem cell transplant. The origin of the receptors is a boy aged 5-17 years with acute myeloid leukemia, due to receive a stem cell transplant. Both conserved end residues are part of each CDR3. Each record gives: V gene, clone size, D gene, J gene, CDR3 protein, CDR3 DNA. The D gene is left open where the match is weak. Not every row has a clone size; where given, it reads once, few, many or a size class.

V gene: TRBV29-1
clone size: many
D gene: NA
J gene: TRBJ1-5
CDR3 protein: CSVGGQNQPQHF
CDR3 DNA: TGCAGCGTTGGAGGTCAGAATCAGCCCCAGCATTTT

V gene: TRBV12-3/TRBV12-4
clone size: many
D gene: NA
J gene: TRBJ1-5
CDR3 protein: CASSFGGGQVDQPQHF
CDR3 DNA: TGTGCCAGCAGTTTTGGGGGGGGCCAGGTGGATCAGCCCCAGCATTTT

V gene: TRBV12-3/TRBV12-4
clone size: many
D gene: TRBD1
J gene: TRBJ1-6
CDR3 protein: CASRLGQGDSPLHF
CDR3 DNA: TGTGCCAGCAGGCTGGGACAGGGGGACTCACCCCTCCACTTT

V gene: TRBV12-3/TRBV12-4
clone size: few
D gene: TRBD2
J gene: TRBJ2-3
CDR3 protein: CAFSLGLAGSTSTDTQYF
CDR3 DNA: TGTGCCTTCAGTCTTGGACTAGCGGGATCAACTAGCACAGATACGCAGTATTTT

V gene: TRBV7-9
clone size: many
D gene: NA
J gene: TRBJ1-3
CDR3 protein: CASSQVGSYSGNTIYF
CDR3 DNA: TGTGCCAGCAGCCAAGTGGGATCCTACTCTGGAAACACCATATATTTT

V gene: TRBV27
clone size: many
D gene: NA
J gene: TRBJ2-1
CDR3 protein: CASSFAPSYNEQFF
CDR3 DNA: TGTGCCAGCAGTTTTGCGCCCTCCTACAATGAGCAGTTCTTC

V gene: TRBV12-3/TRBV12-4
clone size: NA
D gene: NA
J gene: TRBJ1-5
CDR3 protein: CATSPSAFNQPQHF
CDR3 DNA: TGTGCCACCTCTCCTTCAGCATTTAATCAGCCCCAGCATTTT

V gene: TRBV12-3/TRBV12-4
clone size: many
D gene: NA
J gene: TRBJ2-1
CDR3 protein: CASSLSGLDDEQFF
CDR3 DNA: TGTGCCAGCAGTCTTTCGGGGCTAGACGATGAGCAGTTCTTC

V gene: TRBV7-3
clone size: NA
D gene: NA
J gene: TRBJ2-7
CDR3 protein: CASSLTGRPSSYEQYF
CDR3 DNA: TGTGCCAGCAGCTTAACCGGGCGGCCGAGCTCCTACGAGCAGTACTTC

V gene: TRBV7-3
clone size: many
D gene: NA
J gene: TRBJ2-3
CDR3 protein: CASSLREGDTQYF
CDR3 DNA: TGTGCCAGCAGCTTGAGGGAAGGGGATACGCAGTATTTT

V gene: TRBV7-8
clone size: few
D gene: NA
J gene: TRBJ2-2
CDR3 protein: CASSLNTNTGELFF
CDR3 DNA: TGTGCCAGCAGCTTAAACACGAACACCGGGGAGCTGTTTTTT

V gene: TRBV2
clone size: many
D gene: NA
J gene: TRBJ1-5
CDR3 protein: CAAAKKPGGNQPQHF
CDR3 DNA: TGTGCCGCCGCGAAAAAACCCGGGGGCAATCAGCCCCAGCATTTT

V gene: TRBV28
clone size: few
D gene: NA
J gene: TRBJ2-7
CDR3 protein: CASRRGGGQGGREQYF
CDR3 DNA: TGTGCCAGCAGACGCGGGGGGGGACAGGGTGGAAGGGAGCAGTACTTC

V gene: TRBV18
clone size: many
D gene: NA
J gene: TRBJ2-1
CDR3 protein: CASSPPSLATLQFF
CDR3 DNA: TGTGCCAGCTCACCACCGTCCCTAGCGACCCTGCAGTTCTTC

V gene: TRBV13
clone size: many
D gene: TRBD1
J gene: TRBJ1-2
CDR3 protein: CASLRQGYDYGYTF
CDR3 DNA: TGTGCCAGCCTTAGACAGGGGTACGACTATGGCTACACCTTC

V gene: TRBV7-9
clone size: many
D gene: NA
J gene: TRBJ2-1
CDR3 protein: CASSSQGYEQFF
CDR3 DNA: TGTGCCAGCAGCTCACAGGGCTATGAGCAGTTCTTC

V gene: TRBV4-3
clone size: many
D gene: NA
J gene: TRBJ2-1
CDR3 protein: CASSQEGTPHNEQFF
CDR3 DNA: TGCGCCAGCAGCCAAGAAGGGACTCCACACAATGAGCAGTTCTTC

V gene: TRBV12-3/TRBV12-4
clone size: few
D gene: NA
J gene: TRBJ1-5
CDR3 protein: CASSLQGRDQPQHF
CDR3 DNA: TGTGCCAGCAGTTTACAGGGACGGGATCAGCCCCAGCATTTT

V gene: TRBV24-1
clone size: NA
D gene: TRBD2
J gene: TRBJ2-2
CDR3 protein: CATSELAGGTGELFF
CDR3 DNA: TGTGCCACCAGTGAGCTAGCGGGAGGTACCGGGGAGCTGTTTTTT

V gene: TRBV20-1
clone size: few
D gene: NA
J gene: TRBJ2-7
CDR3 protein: CSARGGGTQGLGEQYF
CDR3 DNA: TGCAGTGCTAGAGGAGGGGGTACCCAGGGACTCGGGGAGCAGTACTTC

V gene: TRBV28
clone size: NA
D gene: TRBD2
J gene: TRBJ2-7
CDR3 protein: CASSPIAGTFEQYF
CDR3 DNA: TGTGCCAGCAGCCCAATAGCGGGAACATTCGAGCAGTACTTC

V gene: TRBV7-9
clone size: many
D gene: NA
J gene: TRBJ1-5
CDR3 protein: CASSFSSERPQHF
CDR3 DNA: TGTGCCAGCAGCTTTAGTTCTGAGCGGCCCCAGCATTTT

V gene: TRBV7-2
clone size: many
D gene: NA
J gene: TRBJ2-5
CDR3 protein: CASSITYQETQYF
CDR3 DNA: TGTGCCAGCAGTATTACGTACCAAGAGACCCAGTACTTC

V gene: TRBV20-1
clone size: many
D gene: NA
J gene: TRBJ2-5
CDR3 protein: CSAQKRETQYF
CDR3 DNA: TGCAGTGCTCAGAAAAGGGAGACCCAGTACTTC

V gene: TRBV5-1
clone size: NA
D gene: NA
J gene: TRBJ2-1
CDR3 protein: CASSLGKPNEQFF
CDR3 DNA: TGCGCCAGCAGCTTGGGTAAACCCAATGAGCAGTTCTTC

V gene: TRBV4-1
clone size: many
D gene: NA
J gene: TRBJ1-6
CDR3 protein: CASSRPDRRSSYNSPLHF
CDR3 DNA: TGCGCCAGCAGCCGTCCAGACAGGCGGAGCTCCTATAATTCACCCCTCCACTTT

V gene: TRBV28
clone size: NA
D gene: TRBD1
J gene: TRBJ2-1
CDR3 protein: CASRGQGANEQFF
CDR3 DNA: TGTGCCAGCAGGGGACAGGGGGCCAATGAGCAGTTCTTC

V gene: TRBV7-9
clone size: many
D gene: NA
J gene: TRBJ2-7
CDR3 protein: CASSRTLTYEQYF
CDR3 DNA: TGTGCCAGCAGCCGGACGTTAACCTACGAGCAGTACTTC

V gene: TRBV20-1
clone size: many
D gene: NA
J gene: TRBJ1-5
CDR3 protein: CSARDPGSEPQHF
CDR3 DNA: TGCAGTGCTAGAGATCCTGGGAGTGAGCCCCAGCATTTT

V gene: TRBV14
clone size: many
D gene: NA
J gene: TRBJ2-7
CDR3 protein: CASSQSAYEQYF
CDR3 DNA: TGTGCCAGCAGCCAATCCGCCTACGAGCAGTACTTC

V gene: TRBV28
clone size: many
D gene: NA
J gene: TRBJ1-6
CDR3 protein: CASSYRPYNSPLHF
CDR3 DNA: TGTGCCAGCAGCTACAGGCCCTATAATTCACCCCTCCACTTT

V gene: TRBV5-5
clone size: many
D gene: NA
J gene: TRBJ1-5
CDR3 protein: CASSLETAGRNSNQPQHF
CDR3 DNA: TGTGCCAGCAGCTTGGAAACAGCGGGGAGGAATAGCAATCAGCCCCAGCATTTT

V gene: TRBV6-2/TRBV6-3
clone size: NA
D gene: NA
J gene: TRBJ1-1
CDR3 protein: CASRRPRGTEAFF
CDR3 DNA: TGTGCCAGCAGACGACCTCGGGGCACTGAAGCTTTCTTT

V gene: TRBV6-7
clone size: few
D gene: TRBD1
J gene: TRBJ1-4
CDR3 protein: CASSYSQYRGKYDPNEKLFF
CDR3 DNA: TGTGCCAGCAGTTACTCGCAATACAGGGGAAAGTACGATCCTAATGAAAAACTGTTTTTT

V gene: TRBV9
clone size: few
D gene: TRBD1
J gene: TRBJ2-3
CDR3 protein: CASSVNDRERDTQYF
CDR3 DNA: TGTGCCAGCAGCGTAAACGACAGGGAACGAGATACGCAGTATTTT

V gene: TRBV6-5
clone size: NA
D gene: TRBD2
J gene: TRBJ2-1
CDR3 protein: CASSLLAGPYNEQFF
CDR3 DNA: TGTGCCAGCAGCCTACTAGCGGGGCCCTACAATGAGCAGTTCTTC

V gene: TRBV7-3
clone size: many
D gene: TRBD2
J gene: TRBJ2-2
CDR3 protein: CASSRGTSANTGELFF
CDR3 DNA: TGTGCCAGCAGCCGAGGGACTAGCGCGAACACCGGGGAGCTGTTTTTT

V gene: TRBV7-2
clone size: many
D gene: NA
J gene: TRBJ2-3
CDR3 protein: CASSLLGSTDTQYF
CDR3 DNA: TGTGCCAGCAGCTTATTGGGAAGCACAGATACGCAGTATTTT

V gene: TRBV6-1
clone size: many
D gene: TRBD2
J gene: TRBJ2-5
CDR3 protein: CASRPSLAGVMETQYF
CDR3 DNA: TGTGCCAGCAGGCCCTCGCTAGCGGGAGTTATGGAGACCCAGTACTTC

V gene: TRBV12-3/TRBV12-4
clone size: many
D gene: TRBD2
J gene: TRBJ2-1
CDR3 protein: CASRTLAVINEQFF
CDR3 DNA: TGTGCCAGCAGGACACTAGCGGTAATCAATGAGCAGTTCTTC

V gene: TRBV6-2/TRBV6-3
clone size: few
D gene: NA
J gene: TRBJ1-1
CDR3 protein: CASSFRGGTEAFF
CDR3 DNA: TGTGCCAGCAGTTTTCGGGGTGGCACTGAAGCTTTCTTT

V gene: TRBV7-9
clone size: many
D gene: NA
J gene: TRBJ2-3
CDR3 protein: CASSPLDFTDTQYF
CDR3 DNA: TGTGCCAGCAGCCCCCTGGACTTCACAGATACGCAGTATTTT

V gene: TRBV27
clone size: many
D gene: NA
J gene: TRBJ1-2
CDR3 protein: CASSLVGDYGYTF
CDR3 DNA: TGTGCCAGCAGTTTAGTGGGCGACTATGGCTACACCTTC

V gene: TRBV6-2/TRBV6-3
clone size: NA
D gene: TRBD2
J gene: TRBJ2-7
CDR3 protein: CASGRSSGSYEQYF
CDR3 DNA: TGTGCCAGCGGGAGGTCTAGCGGCTCCTACGAGCAGTACTTC

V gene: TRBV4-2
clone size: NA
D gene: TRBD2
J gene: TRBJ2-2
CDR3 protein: CASSRQPNGGGANTGELFF
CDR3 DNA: TGTGCCAGCAGCAGACAGCCAAATGGTGGGGGGGCGAACACCGGGGAGCTGTTTTTT

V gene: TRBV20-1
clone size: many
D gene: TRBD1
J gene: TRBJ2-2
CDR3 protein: CSARDRGNTGELFF
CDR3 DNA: TGCAGTGCCAGAGACAGGGGCAACACCGGGGAGCTGTTTTTT

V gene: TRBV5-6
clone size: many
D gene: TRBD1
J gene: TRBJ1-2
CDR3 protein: CASSLDRGYGYTF
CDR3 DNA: TGTGCCAGCAGCTTGGACAGGGGCTATGGCTACACCTTC

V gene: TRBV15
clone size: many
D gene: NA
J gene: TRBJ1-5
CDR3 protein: CATSTRAGFYGNQPQHF
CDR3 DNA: TGTGCCACCAGCACAAGAGCAGGGTTTTACGGCAATCAGCCCCAGCATTTT

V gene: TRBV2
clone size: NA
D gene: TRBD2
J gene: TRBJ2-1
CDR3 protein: CASRASGRYNEQFF
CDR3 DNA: TGTGCCAGCAGAGCTAGCGGCCGATACAATGAGCAGTTCTTC

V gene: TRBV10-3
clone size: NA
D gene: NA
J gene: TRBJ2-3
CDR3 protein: CAFSFVLGTRGRADTQYF
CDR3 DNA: TGTGCCTTCAGTTTCGTCCTCGGGACACGGGGTCGGGCAGATACGCAGTATTTT

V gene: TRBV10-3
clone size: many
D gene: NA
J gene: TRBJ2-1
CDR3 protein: CAISARGLRNEQFF
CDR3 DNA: TGTGCCATCAGTGCGCGGGGTCTGCGCAATGAGCAGTTCTTC

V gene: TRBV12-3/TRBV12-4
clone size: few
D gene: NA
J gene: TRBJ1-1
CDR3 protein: CASSGGLSLNTEAFF
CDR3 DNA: TGTGCCAGCAGTGGGGGTTTGAGCCTAAACACTGAAGCTTTCTTT

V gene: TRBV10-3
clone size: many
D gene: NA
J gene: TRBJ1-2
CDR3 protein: CAISESVDYGYTF
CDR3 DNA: TGTGCCATCAGTGAGTCAGTAGACTATGGCTACACCTTC

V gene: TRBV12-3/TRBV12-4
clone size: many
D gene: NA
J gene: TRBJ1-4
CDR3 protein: CASRYRDSINEKLFF
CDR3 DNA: TGTGCCAGCAGATACAGGGACTCGATTAATGAAAAACTGTTTTTT

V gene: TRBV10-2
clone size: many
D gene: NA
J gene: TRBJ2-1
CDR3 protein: CASSSWMGGEQFF
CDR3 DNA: TGCGCCAGCAGTAGCTGGATGGGGGGTGAGCAGTTCTTC

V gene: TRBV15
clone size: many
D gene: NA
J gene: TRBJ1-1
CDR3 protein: CATSTPPRVSMNTEAFF
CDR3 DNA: TGTGCCACCAGCACCCCCCCGAGGGTTTCCATGAACACTGAAGCTTTCTTT

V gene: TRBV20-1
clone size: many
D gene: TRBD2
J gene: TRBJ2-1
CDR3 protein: CSAPGLQFGDEQFF
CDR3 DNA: TGCAGTGCACCGGGACTACAGTTTGGCGATGAGCAGTTCTTC